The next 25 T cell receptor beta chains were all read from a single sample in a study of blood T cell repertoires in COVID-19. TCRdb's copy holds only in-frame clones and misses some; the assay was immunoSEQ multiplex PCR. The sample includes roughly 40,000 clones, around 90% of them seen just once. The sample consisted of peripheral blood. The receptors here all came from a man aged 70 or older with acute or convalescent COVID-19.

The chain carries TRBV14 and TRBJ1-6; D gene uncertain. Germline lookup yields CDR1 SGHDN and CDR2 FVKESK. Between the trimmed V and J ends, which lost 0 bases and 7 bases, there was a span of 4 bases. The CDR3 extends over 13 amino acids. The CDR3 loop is CASSQDLNSPLHF. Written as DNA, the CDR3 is TGTGCCAGCAGCCAAGATCTGAATTCACCCCTCCACTTT.

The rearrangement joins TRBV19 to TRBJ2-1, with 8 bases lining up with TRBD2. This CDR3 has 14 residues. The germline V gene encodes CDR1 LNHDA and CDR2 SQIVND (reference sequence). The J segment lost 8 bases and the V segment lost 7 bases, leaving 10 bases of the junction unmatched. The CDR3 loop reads CASMMSGSRDEQFF. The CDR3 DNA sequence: TGTGCCAGTATGATGAGCGGGAGTAGGGATGAGCAGTTCTTC.

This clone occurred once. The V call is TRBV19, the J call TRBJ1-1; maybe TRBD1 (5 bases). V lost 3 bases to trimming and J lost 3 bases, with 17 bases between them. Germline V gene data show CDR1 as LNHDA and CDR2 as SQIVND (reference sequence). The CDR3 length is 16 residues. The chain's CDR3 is CASSMTEGPGDTEAFF. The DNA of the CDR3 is TGTGCCAGTAGTATGACGGAGGGGCCGGGGGACACTGAAGCTTTCTTT.

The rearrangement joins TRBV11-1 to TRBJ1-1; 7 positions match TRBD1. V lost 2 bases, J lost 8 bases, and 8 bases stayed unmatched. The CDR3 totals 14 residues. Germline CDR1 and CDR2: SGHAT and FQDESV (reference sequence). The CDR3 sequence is CASSLTAGTEEAFF. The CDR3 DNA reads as TGTGCCAGCAGCTTAACGGCCGGGACAGAGGAAGCTTTCTTT.

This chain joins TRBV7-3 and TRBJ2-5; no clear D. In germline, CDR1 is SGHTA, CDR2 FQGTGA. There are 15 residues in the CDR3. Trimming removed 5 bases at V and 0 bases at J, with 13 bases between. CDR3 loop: CASSPFPTNQETQYF. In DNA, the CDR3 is TGTGCCAGCAGCCCCTTTCCAACAAACCAAGAGACCCAGTACTTC.

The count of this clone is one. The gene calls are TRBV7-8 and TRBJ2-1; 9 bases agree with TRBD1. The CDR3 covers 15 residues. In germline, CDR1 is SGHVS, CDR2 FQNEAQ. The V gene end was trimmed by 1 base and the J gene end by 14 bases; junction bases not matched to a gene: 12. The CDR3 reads CASSLGLGSGDREFF. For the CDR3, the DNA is TGTGCCAGCAGCTTAGGCCTAGGCTCCGGGGACAGGGAGTTCTTC.

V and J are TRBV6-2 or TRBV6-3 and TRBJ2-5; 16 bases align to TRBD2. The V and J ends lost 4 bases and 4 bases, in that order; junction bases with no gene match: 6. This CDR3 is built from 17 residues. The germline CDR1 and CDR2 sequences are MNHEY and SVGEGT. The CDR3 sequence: CASSWGLAGGPGETQYF. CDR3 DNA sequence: TGTGCCAGCAGTTGGGGACTAGCGGGAGGGCCGGGAGAGACCCAGTACTTC.

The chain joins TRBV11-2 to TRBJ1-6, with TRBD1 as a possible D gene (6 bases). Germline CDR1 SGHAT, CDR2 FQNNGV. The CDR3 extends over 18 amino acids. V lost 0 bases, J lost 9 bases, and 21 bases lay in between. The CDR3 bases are TGTGCCAGCAGCTTAGATCCCCAGACAGGCTCGTGGGGTTCACCCCTCCACTTT. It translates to CASSLDPQTGSWGSPLHF.

CDR3 coding DNA: TGTGCCACCAGCAGAGAGGGAGGGGGCTACGAGCAGTACTTC. Protein product: CATSREGGGYEQYF. This chain connects TRBV15 to TRBJ2-7, with TRBD2 as a possible D gene (7 bases). Between the trimmed V and J ends, which lost 0 bases and 3 bases, there was a span of 9 bases. CDR3 length: 14 residues. CDR1 LNHNV and CDR2 YYDKDF come from the germline V gene (reference sequence). Based on the CDR3 plus reference TRBV15 and TRBJ2-7, the full variable domain is DAMVIQNPRYQVTQFGKPVTLSCSQTLNHNVMYWYQQKSSQAPKLLFHYYDKDFNNEADTPDNFQSRRPNTSFCFLDIRSPGLGDTAMYLCATSREGGGYEQYFGPGTRLTVT.

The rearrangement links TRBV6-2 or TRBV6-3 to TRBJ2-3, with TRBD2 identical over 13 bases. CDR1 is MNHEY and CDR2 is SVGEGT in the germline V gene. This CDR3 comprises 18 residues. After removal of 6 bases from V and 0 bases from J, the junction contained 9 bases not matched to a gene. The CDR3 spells CASSPPLAGGLSTDTQYF. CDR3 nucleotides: TGTGCCAGCAGCCCGCCACTAGCGGGAGGGTTGAGCACAGATACGCAGTATTTT.

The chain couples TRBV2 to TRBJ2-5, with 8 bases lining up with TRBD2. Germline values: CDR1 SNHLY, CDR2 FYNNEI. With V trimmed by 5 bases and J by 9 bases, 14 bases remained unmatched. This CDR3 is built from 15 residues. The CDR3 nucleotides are TGTGCCAGCAGTCTAGCGGGTGGGGCCAGCGGGGCCCAGTACTTC. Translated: CASSLAGGASGAQYF.

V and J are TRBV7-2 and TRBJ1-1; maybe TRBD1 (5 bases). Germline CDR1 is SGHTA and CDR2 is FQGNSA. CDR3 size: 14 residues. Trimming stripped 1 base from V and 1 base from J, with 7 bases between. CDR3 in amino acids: CASSLDRQNTEAFF. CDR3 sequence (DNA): TGTGCCAGCAGCTTAGACAGGCAGAACACTGAAGCTTTCTTT.

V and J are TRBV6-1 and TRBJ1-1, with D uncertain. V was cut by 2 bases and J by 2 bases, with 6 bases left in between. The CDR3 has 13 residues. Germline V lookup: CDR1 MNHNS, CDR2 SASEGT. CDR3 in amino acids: CASSEWANTEAFF. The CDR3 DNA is TGTGCCAGCAGTGAATGGGCAAACACTGAAGCTTTCTTT.

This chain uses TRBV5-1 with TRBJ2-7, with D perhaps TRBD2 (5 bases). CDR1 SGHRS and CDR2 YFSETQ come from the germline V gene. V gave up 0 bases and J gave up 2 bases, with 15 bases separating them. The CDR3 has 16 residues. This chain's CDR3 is CASSLAIGAETYEQYF. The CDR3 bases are TGCGCCAGCAGCTTGGCCATCGGAGCGGAAACCTACGAGCAGTACTTC.

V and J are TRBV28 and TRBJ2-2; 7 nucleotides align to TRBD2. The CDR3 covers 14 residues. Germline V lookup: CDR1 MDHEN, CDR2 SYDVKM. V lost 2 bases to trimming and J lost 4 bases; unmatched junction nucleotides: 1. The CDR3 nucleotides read TGTGCCAGCAGTTTACGGGGGGTCACCGGGGAGCTGTTTTTT. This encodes CASSLRGVTGELFF.

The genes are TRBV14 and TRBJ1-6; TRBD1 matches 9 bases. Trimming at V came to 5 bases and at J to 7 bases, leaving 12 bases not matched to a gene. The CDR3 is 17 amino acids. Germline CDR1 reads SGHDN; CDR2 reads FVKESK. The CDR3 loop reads CASSATRPGQGNSPLHF. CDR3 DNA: TGTGCCAGCAGCGCAACCAGACCGGGACAGGGAAATTCACCCCTCCACTTT.

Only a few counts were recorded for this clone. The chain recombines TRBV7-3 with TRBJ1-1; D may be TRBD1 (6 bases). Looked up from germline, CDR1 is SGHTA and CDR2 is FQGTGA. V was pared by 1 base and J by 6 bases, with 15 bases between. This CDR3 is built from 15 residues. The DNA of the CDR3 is TGTGCCAGCAGCTTAAACCCTCGGGACAAATCTGAAGCTTTCTTT. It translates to CASSLNPRDKSEAFF.

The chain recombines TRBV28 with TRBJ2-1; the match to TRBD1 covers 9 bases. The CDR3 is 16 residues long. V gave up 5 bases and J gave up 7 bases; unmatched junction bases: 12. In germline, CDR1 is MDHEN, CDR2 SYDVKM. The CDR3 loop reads CASSGLGTGIGNEQFF. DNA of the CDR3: TGTGCCAGCAGTGGGTTGGGGACAGGGATTGGAAATGAGCAGTTCTTC.

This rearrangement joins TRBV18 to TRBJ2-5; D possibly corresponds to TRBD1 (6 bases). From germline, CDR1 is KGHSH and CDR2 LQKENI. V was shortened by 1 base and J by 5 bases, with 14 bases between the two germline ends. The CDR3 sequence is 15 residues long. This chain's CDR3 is CASSPQSGEMETQYF. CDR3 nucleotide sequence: TGTGCCAGCTCACCACAATCAGGGGAGATGGAGACCCAGTACTTC.

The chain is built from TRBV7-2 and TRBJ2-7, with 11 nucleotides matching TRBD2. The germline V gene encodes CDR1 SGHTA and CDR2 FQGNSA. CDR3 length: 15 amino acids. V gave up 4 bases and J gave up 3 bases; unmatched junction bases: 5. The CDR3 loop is CASSSAGTSGYEQYF. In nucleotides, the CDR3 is TGTGCCAGCAGCTCCGCGGGGACTAGCGGCTACGAGCAGTACTTC.

DNA of the CDR3: TGTGCCAGCAGCTACGGGACACTCTTCCACTTT. Residues: CASSYGTLFHF. The chain carries TRBV3-1 (or the pseudogene TRBV3-2) and TRBJ1-6; D is possibly TRBD1 (6 bases). Looked up from germline, CDR1 is LGHDT and CDR2 is YNNKEL (reference sequence). The V end was cut by 5 bases, the J end by 17 bases, with 13 bases between. The CDR3 runs 11 residues.

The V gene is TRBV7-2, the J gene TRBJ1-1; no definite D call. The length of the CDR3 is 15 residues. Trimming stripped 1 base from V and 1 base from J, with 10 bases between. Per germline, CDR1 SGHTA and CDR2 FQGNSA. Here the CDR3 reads CASSLVGAENTEAFF. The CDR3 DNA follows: TGTGCCAGCAGCTTAGTCGGTGCGGAGAACACTGAAGCTTTCTTT.

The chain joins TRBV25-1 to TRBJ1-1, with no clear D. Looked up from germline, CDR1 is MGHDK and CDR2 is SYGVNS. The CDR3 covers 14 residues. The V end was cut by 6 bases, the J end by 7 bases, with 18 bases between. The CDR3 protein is CASRPPVAGGEAFF. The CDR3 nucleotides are TGTGCCAGCAGACCTCCGGTGGCAGGTGGTGAAGCTTTCTTT.

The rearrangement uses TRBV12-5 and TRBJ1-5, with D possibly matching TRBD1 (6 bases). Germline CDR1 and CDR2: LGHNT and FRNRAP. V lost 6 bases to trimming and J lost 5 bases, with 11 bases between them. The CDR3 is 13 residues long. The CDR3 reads CASGDSSYQPQHF. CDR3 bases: TGTGCTAGTGGGGACAGCTCTTATCAGCCCCAGCATTTT.

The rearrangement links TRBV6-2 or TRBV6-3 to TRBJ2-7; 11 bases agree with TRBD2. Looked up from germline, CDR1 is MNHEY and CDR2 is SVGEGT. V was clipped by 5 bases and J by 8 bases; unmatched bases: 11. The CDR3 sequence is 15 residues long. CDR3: CASSPLAGGLSQQYF. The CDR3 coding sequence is TGTGCCAGCAGTCCCCTAGCGGGAGGACTTTCTCAGCAGTACTTC.